The T cell receptor beta chain described here comes from a study of cytomegalovirus exposure and HLA in healthy donors. Remarks on this clone: Its antigen remains unidentified.

The CDR3 is 14 residues long. The germline V gene encodes CDR1 MNHNS and CDR2 SASEGT. J lost 3 bases, V lost 5 bases, and 1 base had no gene match. PCR used 60 Vbeta primers and 13 Jbeta primers. Repertoires were generated with immunoSEQ multiplex PCR, while TCRdb's copy carries only in-frame clones and drops some. The table records tens of thousands of clones, approximately 80% of them present only once. Overall study findings and caveats: Previous analysis showed most TCR beta V segments were productive about 87% or about 30% of the time.

Participants comprised healthy donors of bone marrow. The chain carries TRBV6-1 and TRBJ2-7; 13 bases map to TRBD2. Sequenced: PBMCs. The source is a woman younger than 45 in good health and CMV-seronegative. The CDR3 DNA reads as TGTGCCAGCAGTCGGACTAGCGGGAGCTACGAGCAGTACTTC. It specifies CASSRTSGSYEQYF.